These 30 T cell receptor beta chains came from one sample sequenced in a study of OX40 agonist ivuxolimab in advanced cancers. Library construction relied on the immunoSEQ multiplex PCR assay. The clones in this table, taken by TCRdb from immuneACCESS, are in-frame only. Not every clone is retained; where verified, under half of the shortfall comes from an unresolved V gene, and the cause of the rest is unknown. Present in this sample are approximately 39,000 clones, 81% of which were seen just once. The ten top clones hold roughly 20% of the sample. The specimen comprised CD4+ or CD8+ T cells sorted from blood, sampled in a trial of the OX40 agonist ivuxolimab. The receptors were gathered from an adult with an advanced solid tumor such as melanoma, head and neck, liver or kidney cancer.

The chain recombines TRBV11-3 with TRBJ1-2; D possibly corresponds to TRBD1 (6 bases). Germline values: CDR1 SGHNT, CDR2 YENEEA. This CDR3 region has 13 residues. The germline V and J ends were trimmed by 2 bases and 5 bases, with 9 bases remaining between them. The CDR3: CASSLRDTYGYTF. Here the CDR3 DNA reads TGTGCCAGCAGCTTAAGGGACACTTATGGCTACACCTTC. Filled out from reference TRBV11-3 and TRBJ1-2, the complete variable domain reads EAGVVQSPRYKIIEKKQPVAFWCNPISGHNTLYWYLQNLGQGPELLIRYENEEAVDDSQLPKDRFSAERLKGVDSTLKIQPAELGDSAVYLCASSLRDTYGYTFGSGTRLTVV.

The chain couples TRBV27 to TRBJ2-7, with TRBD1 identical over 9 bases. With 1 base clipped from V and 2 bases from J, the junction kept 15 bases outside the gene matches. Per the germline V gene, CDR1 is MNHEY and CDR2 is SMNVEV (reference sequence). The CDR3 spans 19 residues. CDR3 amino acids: CASSLFSPGQGSTPYEQYF. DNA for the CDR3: TGTGCCAGCAGTTTATTCTCCCCGGGACAGGGTTCTACCCCCTACGAGCAGTACTTC.

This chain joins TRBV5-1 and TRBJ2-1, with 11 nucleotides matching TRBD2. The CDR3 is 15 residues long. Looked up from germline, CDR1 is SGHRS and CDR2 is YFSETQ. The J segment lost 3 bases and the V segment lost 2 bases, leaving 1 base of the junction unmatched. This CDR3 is CASSLLAGDYNEQFF. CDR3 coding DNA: TGCGCCAGCAGCTTACTAGCGGGAGACTACAATGAGCAGTTCTTC.

CDR3 amino acids: CASSVRVGTDTQYF. CDR3 DNA: TGTGCCAGCAGTGTCCGCGTCGGCACAGATACGCAGTATTTT. V gene TRBV2 combines with J gene TRBJ2-3; D gene uncertain. CDR3 length: 14 amino acids. Trimming removed 4 bases from V and 1 base from J, with 9 bases in between. Germline V lookup: CDR1 SNHLY, CDR2 FYNNEI. Combining the CDR3 with reference TRBV2 and TRBJ2-3 gives the whole variable domain EPEVTQTPSHQVTQMGQEVILRCVPISNHLYFYWYRQILGQKVEFLVSFYNNEISEKSEIFDDQFSVERPDGSNFTLKIRSTKLEDSAMYFCASSVRVGTDTQYFGPGTRLTVL.

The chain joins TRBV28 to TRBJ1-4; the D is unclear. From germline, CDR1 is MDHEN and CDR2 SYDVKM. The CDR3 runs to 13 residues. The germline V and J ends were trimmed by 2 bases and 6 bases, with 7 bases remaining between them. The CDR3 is CASSLAHYEKLFF. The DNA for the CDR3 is TGTGCCAGCAGTTTAGCCCATTATGAAAAACTGTTTTTT.

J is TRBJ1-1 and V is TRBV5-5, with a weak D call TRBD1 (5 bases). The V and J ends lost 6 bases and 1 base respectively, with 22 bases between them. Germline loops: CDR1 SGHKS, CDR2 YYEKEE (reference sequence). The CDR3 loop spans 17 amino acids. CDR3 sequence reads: CASNYQGITLSNTEAFF. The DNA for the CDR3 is TGTGCCAGCAACTATCAGGGAATCACTTTATCGAACACTGAAGCTTTCTTT.

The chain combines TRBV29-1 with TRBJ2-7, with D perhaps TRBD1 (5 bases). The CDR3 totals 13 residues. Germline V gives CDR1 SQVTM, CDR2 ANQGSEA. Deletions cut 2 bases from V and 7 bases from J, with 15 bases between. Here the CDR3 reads CSVELQGAEEQYF. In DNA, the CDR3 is TGCAGCGTTGAACTTCAAGGGGCAGAAGAGCAGTACTTC.

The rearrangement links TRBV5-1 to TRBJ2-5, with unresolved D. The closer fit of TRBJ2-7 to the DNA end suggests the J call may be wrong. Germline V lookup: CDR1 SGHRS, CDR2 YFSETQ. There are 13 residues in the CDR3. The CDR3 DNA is TGCGCCAGCAGCTTGGACATACGATACGAGCAGTACTTC. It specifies CASSLDIRYEQYF.

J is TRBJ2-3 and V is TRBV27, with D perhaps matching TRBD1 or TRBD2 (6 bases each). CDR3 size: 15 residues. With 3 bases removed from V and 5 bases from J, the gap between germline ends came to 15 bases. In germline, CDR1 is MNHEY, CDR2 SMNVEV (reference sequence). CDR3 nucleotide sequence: TGTGCCAGCAGTTTGTCAGGGGAGGAAGAAGATACGCAGTATTTT. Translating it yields CASSLSGEEEDTQYF.

The CDR3 DNA is TGCGCCAGCAGCCAAGAGCGAGACACTGAAGCTTTCTTT. Translation gives CASSQERDTEAFF. The chain recombines TRBV4-1 with TRBJ1-1; D gene unclear. The length of the CDR3 is 13 residues. With 0 bases removed from V and 3 bases from J, the gap between germline ends came to 5 bases. Germline values: CDR1 MGHRA, CDR2 YSYEKL.

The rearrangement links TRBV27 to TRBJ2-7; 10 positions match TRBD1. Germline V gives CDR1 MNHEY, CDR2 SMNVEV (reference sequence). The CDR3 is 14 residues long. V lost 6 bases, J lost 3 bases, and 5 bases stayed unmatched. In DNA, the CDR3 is TGTGCCAGCAGCAGGGACAGGGGAGGCTACGAGCAGTACTTC. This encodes CASSRDRGGYEQYF.

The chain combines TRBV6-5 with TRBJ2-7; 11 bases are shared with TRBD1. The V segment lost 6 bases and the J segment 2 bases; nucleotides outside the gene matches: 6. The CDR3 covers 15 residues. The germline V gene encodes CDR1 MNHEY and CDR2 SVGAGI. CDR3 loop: CASRLWGQGAYEQYF. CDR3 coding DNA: TGTGCCAGCAGACTGTGGGGACAGGGGGCCTACGAGCAGTACTTC.

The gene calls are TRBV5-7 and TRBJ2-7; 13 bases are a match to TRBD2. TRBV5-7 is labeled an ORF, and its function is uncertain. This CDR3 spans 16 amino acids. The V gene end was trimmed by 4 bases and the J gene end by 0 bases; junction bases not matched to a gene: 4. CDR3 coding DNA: TGTGCCAGCAGCATGGGACTAGCGGGACTCTCCTACGAGCAGTACTTC. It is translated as CASSMGLAGLSYEQYF.

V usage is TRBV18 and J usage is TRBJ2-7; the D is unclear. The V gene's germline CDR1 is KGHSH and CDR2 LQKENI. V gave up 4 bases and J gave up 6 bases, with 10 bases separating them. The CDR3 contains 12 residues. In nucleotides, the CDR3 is TGTGCCAGCTCACTTAATAACTTCGAGCAGTACTTC. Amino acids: CASSLNNFEQYF.

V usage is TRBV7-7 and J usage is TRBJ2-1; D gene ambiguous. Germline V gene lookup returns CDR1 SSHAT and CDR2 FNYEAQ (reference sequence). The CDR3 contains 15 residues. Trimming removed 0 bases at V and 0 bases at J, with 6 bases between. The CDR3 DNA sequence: TGTGCCAGCAGCTTAGCAGCTGGCTCCTACAATGAGCAGTTCTTC. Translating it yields CASSLAAGSYNEQFF.

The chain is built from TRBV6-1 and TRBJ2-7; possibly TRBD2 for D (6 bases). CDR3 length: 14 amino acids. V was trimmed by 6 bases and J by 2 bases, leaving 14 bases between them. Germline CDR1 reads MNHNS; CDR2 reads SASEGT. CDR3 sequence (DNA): TGTGCCAGCAGGGGGGGACGCCCACCCTACGAGCAGTACTTC. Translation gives CASRGGRPPYEQYF.

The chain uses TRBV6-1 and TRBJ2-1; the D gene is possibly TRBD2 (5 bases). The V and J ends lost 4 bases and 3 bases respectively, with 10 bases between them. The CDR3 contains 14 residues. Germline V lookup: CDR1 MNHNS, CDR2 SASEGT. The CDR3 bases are TGTGCCAGCAGTGTTGTCGGGAACTACAATGAGCAGTTCTTC. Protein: CASSVVGNYNEQFF.

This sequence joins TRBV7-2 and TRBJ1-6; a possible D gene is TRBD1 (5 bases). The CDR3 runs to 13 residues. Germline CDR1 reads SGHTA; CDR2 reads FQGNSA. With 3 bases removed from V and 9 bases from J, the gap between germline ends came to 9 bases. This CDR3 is CASSLDNGSPLHF. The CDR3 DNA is TGTGCCAGCAGCTTGGACAATGGTTCACCCCTCCACTTT.

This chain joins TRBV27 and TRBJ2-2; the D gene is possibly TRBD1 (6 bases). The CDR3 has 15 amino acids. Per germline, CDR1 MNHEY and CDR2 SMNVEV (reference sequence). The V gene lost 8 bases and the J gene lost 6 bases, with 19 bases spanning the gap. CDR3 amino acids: CASGRYRGSAGELFF. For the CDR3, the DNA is TGTGCCAGCGGCAGGTATAGGGGGAGCGCCGGGGAGCTGTTTTTT.

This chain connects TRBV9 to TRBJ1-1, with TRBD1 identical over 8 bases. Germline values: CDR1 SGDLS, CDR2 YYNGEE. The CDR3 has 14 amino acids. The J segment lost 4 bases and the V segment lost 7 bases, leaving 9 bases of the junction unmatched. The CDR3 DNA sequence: TGTGCCAGCGGGGCAGGGGGCTTGGGCACTGAAGCTTTCTTT. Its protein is CASGAGGLGTEAFF.

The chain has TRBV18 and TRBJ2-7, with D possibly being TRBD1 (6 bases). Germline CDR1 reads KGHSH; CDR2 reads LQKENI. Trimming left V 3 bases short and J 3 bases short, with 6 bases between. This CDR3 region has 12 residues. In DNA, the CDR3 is TGTGCCAGCTCACCGGACAGCTACGAGCAGTACTTC. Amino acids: CASSPDSYEQYF.

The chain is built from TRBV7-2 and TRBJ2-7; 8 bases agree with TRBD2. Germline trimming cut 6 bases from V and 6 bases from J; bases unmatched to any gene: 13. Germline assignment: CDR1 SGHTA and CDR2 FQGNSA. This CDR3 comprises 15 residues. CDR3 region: CASSLRSVTSAEQYF. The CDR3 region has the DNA TGTGCCAGCAGTCTCCGAAGTGTGACTAGCGCCGAGCAGTACTTC.

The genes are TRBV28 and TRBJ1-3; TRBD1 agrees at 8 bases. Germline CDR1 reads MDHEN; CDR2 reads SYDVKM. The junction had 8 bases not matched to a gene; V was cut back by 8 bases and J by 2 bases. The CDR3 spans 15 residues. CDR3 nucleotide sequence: TGTGCCAGCTGTTCCCAGGGGGCCGCTGGAAACACCATATATTTT. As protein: CASCSQGAAGNTIYF.

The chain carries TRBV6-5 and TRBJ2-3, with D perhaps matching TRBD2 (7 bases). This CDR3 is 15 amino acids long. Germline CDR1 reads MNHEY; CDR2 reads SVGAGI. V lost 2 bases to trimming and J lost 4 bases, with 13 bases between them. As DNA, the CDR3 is TGTGCCAGCAGTTACGGGGGGGGCGGGGCAGATACGCAGTATTTT. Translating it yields CASSYGGGGADTQYF.

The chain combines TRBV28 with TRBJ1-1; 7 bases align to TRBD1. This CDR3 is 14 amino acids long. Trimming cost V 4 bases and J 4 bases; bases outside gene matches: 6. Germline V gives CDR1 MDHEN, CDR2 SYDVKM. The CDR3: CASSSRDRVTEAFF. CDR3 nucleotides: TGTGCCAGCAGTTCACGGGACAGAGTCACTGAAGCTTTCTTT.

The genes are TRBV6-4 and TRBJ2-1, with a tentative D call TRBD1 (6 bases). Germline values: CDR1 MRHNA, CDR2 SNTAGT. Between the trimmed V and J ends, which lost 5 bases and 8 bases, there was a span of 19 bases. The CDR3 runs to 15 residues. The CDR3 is CASSRTDQGVHEQFF. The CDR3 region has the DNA TGTGCCAGCAGTAGGACAGATCAAGGTGTCCATGAGCAGTTCTTC.

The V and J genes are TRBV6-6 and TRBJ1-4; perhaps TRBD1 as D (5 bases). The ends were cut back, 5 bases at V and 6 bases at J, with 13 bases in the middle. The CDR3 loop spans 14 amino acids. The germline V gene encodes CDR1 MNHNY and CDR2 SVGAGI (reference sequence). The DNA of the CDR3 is TGTGCCAGCAGTCCCGGGGGATCTCATGAAAAACTGTTTTTT. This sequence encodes CASSPGGSHEKLFF.

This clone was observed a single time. CDR3 in amino acids: CASSLKGGPSSGNTIYF. DNA for the CDR3: TGTGCCAGCAGCCTAAAGGGGGGCCCTAGCTCTGGAAACACCATATATTTT. The chain joins TRBV7-2 to TRBJ1-3, with a tentative D call TRBD1 (6 bases). The CDR3 sequence is 17 residues long. The germline V gene has CDR1 SGHTA and CDR2 FQGNSA. The V end was cut by 5 bases, the J end by 0 bases, with 17 bases between.

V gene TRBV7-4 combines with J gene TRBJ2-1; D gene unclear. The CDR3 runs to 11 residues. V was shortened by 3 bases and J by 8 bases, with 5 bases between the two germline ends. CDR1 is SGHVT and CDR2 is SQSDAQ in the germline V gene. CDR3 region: CASSFCYEQFF. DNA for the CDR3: TGTGCCAGCAGCTTTTGCTATGAGCAGTTCTTC.

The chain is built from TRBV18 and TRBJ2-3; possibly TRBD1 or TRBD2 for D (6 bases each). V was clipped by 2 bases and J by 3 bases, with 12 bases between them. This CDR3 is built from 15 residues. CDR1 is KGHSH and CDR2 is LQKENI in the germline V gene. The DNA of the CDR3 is TGTGCCAGCTCACCATGGGGGGCCCCGACAGATACGCAGTATTTT. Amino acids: CASSPWGAPTDTQYF.